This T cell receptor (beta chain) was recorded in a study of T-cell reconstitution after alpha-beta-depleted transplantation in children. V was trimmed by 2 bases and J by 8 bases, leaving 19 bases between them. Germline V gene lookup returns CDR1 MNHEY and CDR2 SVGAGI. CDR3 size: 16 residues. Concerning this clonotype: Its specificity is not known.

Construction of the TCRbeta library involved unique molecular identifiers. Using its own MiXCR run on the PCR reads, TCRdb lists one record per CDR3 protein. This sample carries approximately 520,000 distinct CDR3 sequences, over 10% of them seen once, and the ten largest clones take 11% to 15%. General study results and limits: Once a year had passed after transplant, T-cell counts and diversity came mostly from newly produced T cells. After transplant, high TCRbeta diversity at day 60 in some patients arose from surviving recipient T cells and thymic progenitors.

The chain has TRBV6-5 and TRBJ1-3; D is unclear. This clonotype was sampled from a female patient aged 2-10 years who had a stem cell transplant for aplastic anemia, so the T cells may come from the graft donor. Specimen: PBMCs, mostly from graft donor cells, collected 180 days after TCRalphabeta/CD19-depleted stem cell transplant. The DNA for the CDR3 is TGTGCCAGCAGTTACCCCAGACACGGCGACTGGGACACCATATATTTT. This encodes CASSYPRHGDWDTIYF.